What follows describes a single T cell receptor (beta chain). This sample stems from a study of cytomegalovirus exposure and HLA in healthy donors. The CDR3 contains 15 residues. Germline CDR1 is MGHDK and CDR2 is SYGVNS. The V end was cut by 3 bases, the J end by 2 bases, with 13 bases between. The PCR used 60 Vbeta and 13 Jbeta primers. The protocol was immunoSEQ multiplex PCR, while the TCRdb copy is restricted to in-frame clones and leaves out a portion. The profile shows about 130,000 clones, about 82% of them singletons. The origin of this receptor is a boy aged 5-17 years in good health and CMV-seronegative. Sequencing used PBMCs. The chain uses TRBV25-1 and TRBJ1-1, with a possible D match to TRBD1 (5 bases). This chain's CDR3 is CASSDRGDQNTEAFF. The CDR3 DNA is TGTGCCAGCAGTGATCGGGGGGATCAAAACACTGAAGCTTTCTTT.